Described below is a single TCR beta chain sequence and its context. Its antigen is undetermined. This entry comes from a study of vaccination effects on CD4 cells after COVID-19. Germline lookup yields CDR1 SGHRS and CDR2 YFSETQ. The CDR3 totals 14 residues. J lost 10 bases, V lost 4 bases, and 8 bases had no gene match. The method was immunoSEQ multiplex PCR; TCRdb's version includes in-frame clones alone and lacks a portion of them. The profile shows 70,000 or so clones, 70% to 80% of them singletons. Investigators separated out CD4+ T cells once 9 to 11 days of culture had passed. On days 3 and 7, fresh IL-2 medium replaced half the medium.

The sample here was CD4+ T cells from PBMCs cultured without peptide, taken before COVID-19 vaccination. This sequence originates from a human donor who received a COVID-19 vaccine. The chain joins TRBV5-1 to TRBJ1-6; 7 nucleotides match TRBD1. The CDR3 coding sequence is TGCGCCAGCAGCCGGGACAGTGGGGGGTCACCCCTCCACTTT. Residues: CASSRDSGGSPLHF.